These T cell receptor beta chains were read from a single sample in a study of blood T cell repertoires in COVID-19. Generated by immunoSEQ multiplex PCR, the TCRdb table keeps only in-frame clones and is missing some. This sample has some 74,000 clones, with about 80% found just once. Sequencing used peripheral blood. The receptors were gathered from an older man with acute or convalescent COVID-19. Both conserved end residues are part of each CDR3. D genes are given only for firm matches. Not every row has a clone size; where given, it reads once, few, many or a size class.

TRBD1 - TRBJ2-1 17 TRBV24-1 CATSDSTGTGSYNEQFF TGTGCCACCAGTGATTCGACTGGGACAGGGTCCTACAATGAGCAGTTCTTC
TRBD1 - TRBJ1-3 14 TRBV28 CASGQGPTGNTIYF TGTGCCAGCGGACAGGGTCCTACTGGAAACACCATATATTTT
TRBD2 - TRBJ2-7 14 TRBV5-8 CASLGGLASYEQYF TGTGCCAGCCTGGGGGGGTTAGCCTCCTACGAGCAGTACTTC
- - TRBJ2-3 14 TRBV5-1 CASSFAGSTDTQYF TGCGCCAGCAGCTTCGCGGGAAGCACAGATACGCAGTATTTT
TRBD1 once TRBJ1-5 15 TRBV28 CASSFRGQVNQPQHF TGTGCCAGCAGCTTCAGGGGGCAGGTAAATCAGCCCCAGCATTTT
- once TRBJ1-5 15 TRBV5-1 CASSRNPGADQPQHF TGCGCCAGCAGCCGAAACCCAGGGGCCGATCAGCCCCAGCATTTT
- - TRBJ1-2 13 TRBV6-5 CASSWTANYGYTF TGTGCCAGCAGTTGGACAGCTAACTATGGCTACACCTTC
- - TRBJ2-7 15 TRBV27 CASRSGIPPTAEQYF TGTGCCAGCAGGTCGGGAATCCCCCCTACTGCCGAGCAGTACTTC
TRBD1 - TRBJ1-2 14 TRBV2 CASSLGQASTSYTF TGTGCCAGCAGTTTGGGACAGGCCTCGACCAGCTACACCTTC
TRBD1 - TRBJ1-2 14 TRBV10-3 CAISEGDRTYGYTF TGTGCCATCAGTGAGGGGGACAGAACCTATGGCTACACCTTC
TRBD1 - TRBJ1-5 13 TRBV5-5 CASSLGGQSPQHF TGTGCCAGCAGCTTGGGGGGACAGTCGCCCCAGCATTTT
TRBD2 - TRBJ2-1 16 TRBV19 CASSIDAGAPYNEQFF TGTGCCAGTAGTATTGACGCGGGAGCCCCCTACAATGAGCAGTTCTTC
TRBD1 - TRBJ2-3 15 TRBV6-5 CASSYSAGGADTQYF TGTGCCAGCAGTTACTCGGCAGGGGGAGCAGATACGCAGTATTTT
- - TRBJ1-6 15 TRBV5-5 CASSLEWQRNSPLHF TGTGCCAGCAGCTTGGAGTGGCAGAGGAATTCACCCCTCCACTTT
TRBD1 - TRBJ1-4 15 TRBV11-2 CASSPAGGDSEKLFF TGTGCCAGCAGCCCAGCCGGGGGGGACAGTGAAAAACTGTTTTTT
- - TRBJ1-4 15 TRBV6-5 CASRPTAHANEKLFF TGTGCCAGCAGGCCGACAGCCCATGCTAATGAAAAACTGTTTTTT
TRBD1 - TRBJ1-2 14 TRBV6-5 CASSYSRQGYGYTF TGTGCCAGCAGTTACTCTAGACAGGGCTATGGCTACACCTTC
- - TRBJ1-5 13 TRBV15 CATSSEGNQPQHF TGTGCCACCAGCAGCGAGGGAAATCAGCCCCAGCATTTT
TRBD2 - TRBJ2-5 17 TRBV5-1 CASSFSTGTSGAQTQYF TGCGCCAGCAGCTTTTCAACCGGGACTAGCGGGGCACAGACCCAGTACTTC
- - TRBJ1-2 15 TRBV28 CASSLGGIGNYGYTF TGTGCCAGCAGTTTAGGAGGGATCGGAAACTATGGCTACACCTTC
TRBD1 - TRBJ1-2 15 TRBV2 CASSEGTGADYGYTF TGTGCCAGCAGTGAGGGGACAGGGGCTGACTATGGCTACACCTTC
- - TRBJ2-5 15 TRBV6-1 CASSEKLTVKETQYF TGTGCCAGCAGTGAAAAATTGACTGTGAAGGAGACCCAGTACTTC
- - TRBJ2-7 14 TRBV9 CASSQRGWEYEQYF TGTGCCAGCAGCCAGAGGGGGTGGGAGTACGAGCAGTACTTC
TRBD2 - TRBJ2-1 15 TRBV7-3 CASSLSAGAHNEQFF TGTGCCAGCAGCTTATCAGCGGGAGCCCACAATGAGCAGTTCTTC
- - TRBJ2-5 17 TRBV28 CASSLVNRWSSQETQYF TGTGCCAGCAGTTTAGTTAACAGATGGTCGTCCCAAGAGACCCAGTACTTC
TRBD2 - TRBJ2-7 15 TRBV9 CASSVVASGRGEQYF TGTGCCAGCAGCGTAGTAGCTAGCGGGAGAGGCGAGCAGTACTTC
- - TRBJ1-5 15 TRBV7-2 CASSLGTASNQPQHF TGTGCCAGCAGCTTAGGGACAGCCAGCAATCAGCCCCAGCATTTT
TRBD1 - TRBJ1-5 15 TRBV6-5 CATAGTGKSNQPQHF TGTGCCACCGCTGGGACAGGTAAAAGCAATCAGCCCCAGCATTTT
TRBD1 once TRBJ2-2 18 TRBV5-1 CASSLKSVGTGNTGELFF TGCGCCAGCAGCTTGAAATCCGTGGGGACAGGGAATACCGGGGAGCTGTTTTTT
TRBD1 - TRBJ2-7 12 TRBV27 CASKNRGQEQYF TGTGCCAGTAAGAACAGGGGGCAGGAGCAGTACTTC
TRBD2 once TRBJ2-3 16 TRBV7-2 CASSHRLAGVVDTQYF TGTGCCAGCAGCCATCGACTAGCGGGAGTGGTAGATACGCAGTATTTT
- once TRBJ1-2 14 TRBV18 CASSLRQGRYGYTF TGTGCCAGCTCACTACGACAAGGAAGATATGGCTACACCTTC